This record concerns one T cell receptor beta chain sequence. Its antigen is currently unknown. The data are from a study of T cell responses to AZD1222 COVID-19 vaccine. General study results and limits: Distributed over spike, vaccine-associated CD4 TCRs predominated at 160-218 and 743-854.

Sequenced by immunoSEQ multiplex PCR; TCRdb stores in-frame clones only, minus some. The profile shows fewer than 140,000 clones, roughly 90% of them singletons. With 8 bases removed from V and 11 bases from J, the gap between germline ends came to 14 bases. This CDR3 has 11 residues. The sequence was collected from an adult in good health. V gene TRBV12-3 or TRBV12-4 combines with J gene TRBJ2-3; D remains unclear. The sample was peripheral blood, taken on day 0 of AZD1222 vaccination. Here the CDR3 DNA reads TGTGCCAGCGGTGGTTCCCGGTTGCAGTATTTT. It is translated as CASGGSRLQYF.